A single sample is the source of the 18 T cell receptor beta chains below, sequenced in a study of blood T cell repertoires in COVID-19. The repertoire was sequenced with immunoSEQ multiplex PCR; TCRdb's copy has only in-frame clones and lacks some. The sample shows some 160,000 clones, around nine tenths of them seen only once. The sequencing sample was made of peripheral blood. The origin of the receptors is a man aged 45 to 65 who had recovered from COVID-19.

This clone was counted only a few times. The chain has TRBV5-4 and TRBJ2-6; no definite D call. This CDR3 contains 15 residues. The V end was cut by 1 base, the J end by 0 bases, with 5 bases between. Looked up from germline, CDR1 is SGHNT and CDR2 is YYREEE (reference sequence). CDR3 nucleotide sequence: TGTGCCAGCAGCTTGCGAGGCTCTGGGGCCAACGTCCTGACTTTC. Amino acids: CASSLRGSGANVLTF.

This clone was seen a single time. The chain combines TRBV10-3 with TRBJ1-4, with 7 positions matching TRBD1. V trimming: 3 bases; J trimming: 7 bases; junction bases outside the gene matches: 14. Germline V gene sequence: CDR1 ENHRY, CDR2 SYGVKD. The CDR3 loop spans 17 amino acids. The CDR3 reads CAISEWDSVAEPEKLFF. As DNA, the CDR3 is TGTGCCATCAGTGAATGGGACAGCGTGGCGGAGCCTGAAAAACTGTTTTTT.

The chain employs TRBV7-9 and TRBJ1-2, with 8 positions matching TRBD1. The CDR3 is 14 amino acids. From germline, CDR1 is SEHNR and CDR2 FQNEAQ (reference sequence). V trimming: 7 bases; J trimming: 4 bases; junction bases outside the gene matches: 8. DNA for the CDR3: TGTGCCAGCACCGGACAGGGCAGGGTCTATGGCTACACCTTC. This sequence encodes CASTGQGRVYGYTF.

This clone was picked up a small number of times. The chain couples TRBV6-1 to TRBJ2-3; 8 nucleotides line up with TRBD1. The CDR3 is made up of 13 amino acids. From germline, CDR1 is MNHNS and CDR2 SASEGT. V lost 3 bases, J lost 7 bases, and 3 bases stayed unmatched. CDR3 nucleotides: TGTGCCAGCAGTGACAGGGGGCTAAATACGCAGTATTTT. This gives the protein CASSDRGLNTQYF.

V gene TRBV29-1 combines with J gene TRBJ1-1; 7 bases match TRBD1. The CDR3 loop spans 10 amino acids. After removal of 6 bases from V and 8 bases from J, the junction contained 3 bases not matched to a gene. The germline CDR1 and CDR2 sequences are SQVTM and ANQGSEA. The CDR3 DNA reads as TGCAGCGTGAGGGACAGCGAAGCTTTCTTT. Residues: CSVRDSEAFF.

This sequence joins TRBV7-3 and TRBJ2-2, with D possibly matching TRBD1 (5 bases). The ends were cut back, 2 bases at V and 2 bases at J, with 6 bases in the middle. This CDR3 spans 14 amino acids. CDR1 is SGHTA, CDR2 FQGTGA, per germline. As DNA, the CDR3 is TGTGCCAGCAGCTTAGGGGCCAACACCGGGGAGCTGTTTTTT. This codes for CASSLGANTGELFF.

The V gene is TRBV5-8, the J gene TRBJ2-7, with 8 positions matching TRBD2. Germline CDR1 reads SGHTS; CDR2 reads YDEGEE. The CDR3 runs 16 residues. Trimming removed 4 bases from V and 2 bases from J; junction bases left unmatched: 11. This CDR3 is CASSRTGLVVPYEQYF. CDR3 nucleotides: TGTGCCAGCAGCCGCACGGGACTAGTTGTTCCCTACGAGCAGTACTTC.

The chain employs TRBV29-1 and TRBJ1-2; no firm D call. In germline, CDR1 is SQVTM, CDR2 ANQGSEA. This CDR3 region has 10 residues. Between the trimmed V and J ends, which lost 7 bases and 5 bases, there was a span of 8 bases. CDR3 in DNA: TGCAGCGCTGCGGAGTATGGCTACACCTTC. Its protein is CSAAEYGYTF.

The V gene is TRBV6-2 or TRBV6-3, the J gene TRBJ2-1, with a possible D match to TRBD2 (5 bases). Trimming pared 5 bases from V and 9 bases from J, leaving 8 bases between. Germline V gene data show CDR1 as MNHEY and CDR2 as SVGEGT. There are 11 residues in the CDR3. CDR3 coding DNA: TGTGCCAGCAGTGAGGGCGGTGAGCAGTTCTTC. Translated: CASSEGGEQFF.

Only a few counts were recorded for this clone. This sequence joins TRBV10-3 and TRBJ2-1, with TRBD2 as a possible D gene (5 bases). The CDR3 length is 14 residues. V was clipped by 9 bases and J by 0 bases, with 12 bases between them. Germline values: CDR1 ENHRY, CDR2 SYGVKD. The CDR3 nucleotides are TGTGCCATAGGGAGCGGCCTCTCCTACAATGAGCAGTTCTTC. Amino acids: CAIGSGLSYNEQFF.

The chain carries TRBV6-1 and TRBJ1-4; TRBD1 is a possible D gene (5 bases). V was shortened by 2 bases and J by 5 bases, with 9 bases between the two germline ends. The CDR3 loop spans 14 amino acids. The germline gives CDR1 MNHNS, CDR2 SASEGT. In DNA form, the CDR3 reads TGTGCCAGCAGTGAACAGGGTGGGAATGAAAAACTGTTTTTT. Protein: CASSEQGGNEKLFF.

V usage is TRBV10-3 and J usage is TRBJ2-1; 8 bases align to TRBD2. Germline trimming cut 8 bases from V and 6 bases from J; bases unmatched to any gene: 6. This CDR3 region has 13 residues. CDR1 and CDR2 from the germline V gene are ENHRY and SYGVKD. The CDR3 DNA is TGTGCCATCCAAAGTAGCGGGGCCAATGAGCAGTTCTTC. Amino acids: CAIQSSGANEQFF.

The chain employs TRBV25-1 and TRBJ2-1, with D possibly matching TRBD2 (6 bases). Per the germline V gene, CDR1 is MGHDK and CDR2 is SYGVNS. The ends were cut back, 2 bases at V and 5 bases at J, with 13 bases in the middle. CDR3 length: 15 amino acids. CDR3: CASSERRLAHNEQFF. Here the CDR3 DNA reads TGTGCCAGCAGTGAAAGGAGGCTAGCGCACAATGAGCAGTTCTTC.

The gene calls are TRBV19 and TRBJ1-5, with 7 bases lining up with TRBD1. The germline V gene has CDR1 LNHDA and CDR2 SQIVND (reference sequence). The CDR3 runs 16 residues. The J segment lost 3 bases and the V segment lost 6 bases, leaving 11 bases of the junction unmatched. The CDR3 DNA reads as TGTGCCAGTAGCGAAAACGGACAGGCCATCAATCAGCCCCAGCATTTT. Amino acid sequence: CASSENGQAINQPQHF.

The rearrangement joins TRBV7-2 to TRBJ2-3, with TRBD2 identical over 9 bases. V shed 0 bases and J 0 bases; nucleotides not matched to a gene: 1. Germline V gene sequence: CDR1 SGHTA, CDR2 FQGNSA. The CDR3 loop spans 16 amino acids. The chain's CDR3 is CASSLARGGSTDTQYF. The CDR3 DNA reads TGTGCCAGCAGCTTAGCGCGGGGGGGTAGCACAGATACGCAGTATTTT. Using reference TRBV7-2 and TRBJ2-3 for the parts outside the CDR3, the full variable domain is GAGVSQSPSNKVTEKGKDVELRCDPISGHTALYWYRQSLGQGLEFLIYFQGNSAPDKSGLPSDRFSAERTGGSVSTLTIQRTQQEDSAVYLCASSLARGGSTDTQYFGPGTRLTVL.

The chain recombines TRBV19 with TRBJ2-5, with 10 bases fitting TRBD1. The length of the CDR3 is 15 residues. Germline CDR1 is LNHDA and CDR2 is SQIVND (reference sequence). V was pared by 5 bases and J by 5 bases, with 8 bases of the junction left unmatched. The DNA of the CDR3 is TGTGCCAGTAGTGTCTCCTGGGGACAGGGGGAGACCCAGTACTTC. It specifies CASSVSWGQGETQYF.

The V call is TRBV2, the J call TRBJ2-7, with D possibly matching TRBD2 (6 bases). Germline values: CDR1 SNHLY, CDR2 FYNNEI. The V end lost 3 bases, the J end lost 3 bases, and 9 bases lay between the germline ends. This CDR3 contains 13 residues. The CDR3 sequence: CASSDPGDYEQYF. The DNA of the CDR3 is TGTGCCAGCAGTGACCCGGGGGACTACGAGCAGTACTTC.

In nucleotides, the CDR3 is TGTGCCAGCAGCTTAAAGACTAGCGGGATGAGGGATGAGCAGTTCTTC. Its translation is CASSLKTSGMRDEQFF. The J gene is TRBJ2-1, the V gene TRBV7-3; 11 bases map to TRBD2. The CDR3 totals 16 residues. The germline V gene has CDR1 SGHTA and CDR2 FQGTGA. The V gene end was trimmed by 1 base and the J gene end by 8 bases; junction bases not matched to a gene: 7.